This is a list of T cell receptor beta chains from one sample in a study of OX40 agonist ivuxolimab in advanced cancers. The protocol was immunoSEQ multiplex PCR, while the TCRdb copy is restricted to in-frame clones and leaves out a portion. The sample has 72,000 or so clones; roughly 80% are singletons. The sequencing used CD4+ or CD8+ T cells sorted from blood, collected in a trial of the OX40 agonist ivuxolimab. The receptors stem from an adult with an advanced solid tumor such as melanoma, head and neck, liver or kidney cancer. CDR3s include the opening cysteine and the closing phenylalanine or tryptophan. Fields, in order: J gene, D gene, clone size, V gene, CDR3 DNA, CDR3 protein. D genes are given only for firm matches. Expanded clones are given a class, and other clones once, few, many or no size at all.

TRBJ1-1	NA	NA	TRBV18	TGTGCCAGCTCATCGAGTATGGACACTGAAGCTTTCTTT	CASSSSMDTEAFF
TRBJ2-7	NA	NA	TRBV2	TGTGCCAGCAGTGAAGCATCCGAGCAGTACTTC	CASSEASEQYF
TRBJ2-7	NA	once	TRBV30	TGTGCCTGCACTGGGGGTGGTTACGAGCAGTACTTC	CACTGGGYEQYF
TRBJ1-2	NA	few	TRBV2	TGTGCCAGCAGCCAGACAGCTAACTATGGCTACACCTTC	CASSQTANYGYTF
TRBJ2-7	NA	NA	TRBV12-5	TGTGCTAGTGGTTTGGCCCGAATAAGTTCCTACGAGCAGTACTTC	CASGLARISSYEQYF
TRBJ2-4	NA	NA	TRBV11-2	TGTGCCAGCAGCTTAGTAGAGCTACTAGCCAAAAACATTCAGTACTTC	CASSLVELLAKNIQYF
TRBJ2-7	NA	NA	TRBV11-2	TGTGCCAGCAGCTTAGTCTTAGGGAGGGGGCATTACGAGCAGTACTTC	CASSLVLGRGHYEQYF
TRBJ2-1	NA	once	TRBV19	TGTGCCAGTAGTATAGGGCCGGCCCATGGAGATGAGCAGTTCTTC	CASSIGPAHGDEQFF
TRBJ2-7	NA	NA	TRBV5-1	TGCGCCAGCAGTCTACCGGGGGTCGGCTACGAGCAGTACTTC	CASSLPGVGYEQYF
TRBJ2-7	NA	NA	TRBV2	TGTGCCAGCAGTGGAGGACCGCCTCCCTACGAGCAGTACTTC	CASSGGPPPYEQYF
TRBJ1-1	NA	NA	TRBV6-5	TGTGCCAGCAGGCTTGCCCCCGGAAACACTGAAGCTTTCTTT	CASRLAPGNTEAFF
TRBJ1-2	TRBD1	once	TRBV5-1	TGCGCCAGCAGCCGGACAGGGTTGGATGGCTACACCTTC	CASSRTGLDGYTF
TRBJ1-2	TRBD1	once	TRBV5-6	TGTGCCACCACTCCGACAGGGGTCAACTATGGCTACACCTTC	CATTPTGVNYGYTF
TRBJ1-6	NA	NA	TRBV4-1	TGCGCCAGCAGCCAAGGTCGGGGAAGCTCCTATAATTCACCCCTCCACTTT	CASSQGRGSSYNSPLHF
TRBJ2-1	NA	few	TRBV5-1	TGCGCCAGCAGCCCCAACATGGCAGGGAGGAATGAGCAGTTCTTC	CASSPNMAGRNEQFF
TRBJ1-1	NA	NA	TRBV7-2	TGTGCCAGCAGCTTATTTTTCCGGACGAAGGAAGCTTTCTTT	CASSLFFRTKEAFF
TRBJ1-2	NA	few	TRBV5-1	TGCGCCAGCAGCTTGGGGGGAAGCTATGGCTACACCTTC	CASSLGGSYGYTF
TRBJ2-3	NA	NA	TRBV5-4	TGTGCCAGCAGCCCGGGGGACAGAGACACAGATACGCAGTATTTT	CASSPGDRDTDTQYF
TRBJ2-1	TRBD2	NA	TRBV27	TGTGCCAGCAGTTGGAGGCAGGGACTAGCGGGAGATGGTGAGCAGTTCTTC	CASSWRQGLAGDGEQFF
TRBJ1-5	NA	NA	TRBV2	TGTGCCAGCAGGACGGACGGTTCAAACCAGCCCCAGCATTTT	CASRTDGSNQPQHF
TRBJ1-1	NA	NA	TRBV6-5	TGTGCCAGCAGTTACGGCGGGATCACTGAAGCTTTCTTT	CASSYGGITEAFF
TRBJ2-2	NA	NA	TRBV5-1	TGCGCCAGCAGCTGGGGCACCGGGAACACCGGGGAGCTGTTTTTT	CASSWGTGNTGELFF
TRBJ2-1	NA	NA	TRBV6-5	TGTGCCAGCAGGGGGGGGGCTAGCGGAGACAATGAGCAGTTCTTC	CASRGGASGDNEQFF
TRBJ1-5	NA	NA	TRBV2	TGTGCCAGCAGTGGACAGGCGAGCAATCAGCCCCAGCATTTT	CASSGQASNQPQHF
TRBJ1-1	TRBD1	NA	TRBV9	TGTGCCAGCAGCAGGACAGGGGAAGGCGATGAAGCTTTCTTT	CASSRTGEGDEAFF
TRBJ1-6	NA	NA	TRBV30	TGTGCCTGGACTTTCCAGGGGAGTAATAATTCACCCCTCCACTTT	CAWTFQGSNNSPLHF
TRBJ1-1	NA	few	TRBV29-1	TGCAGCGCCTCCCGGGGGAACACTGAAGCTTTCTTT	CSASRGNTEAFF
TRBJ1-6	NA	NA	TRBV19	TGTGCCAGTAGTAGCCTGGTCGGCAGGGGACATTCACCCCTCCACTTT	CASSSLVGRGHSPLHF
TRBJ1-5	NA	once	TRBV19	TGTGCCAGTAGATGGGACCGCGCGGGCAATCAGCCCCAGCATTTT	CASRWDRAGNQPQHF
TRBJ1-2	NA	NA	TRBV5-1	TGCGCCAGCAGCGAGTTGACACCTGACTATGGCTACACCTTC	CASSELTPDYGYTF
TRBJ1-3	NA	many	TRBV30	TGTGCTTCCCTGGTATCTGGAAACACCATATATTTT	CASLVSGNTIYF
TRBJ1-4	NA	NA	TRBV5-1	TGCGCCAGCACTGACAGCCCAACTAATGAAAAACTGTTTTTT	CASTDSPTNEKLFF
TRBJ2-2	NA	NA	TRBV14	TGTGCCAGCAGCCCCAGGGTTTACACCGGGGAGCTGTTTTTT	CASSPRVYTGELFF
TRBJ2-7	NA	NA	TRBV6-5	TGTGCCAGCAGCCTGGTTGGGGAGGACGAGCAGTACTTC	CASSLVGEDEQYF
TRBJ2-5	TRBD2	NA	TRBV7-8	TGTGCCAGCAGACGGGGGGGCGGCGAGACCCAGTACTTC	CASRRGGGETQYF
TRBJ1-5	NA	NA	TRBV5-6	TGTGCCAGCAGCTTGTACAGCGCTAACAATCAGCCCCAGCATTTT	CASSLYSANNQPQHF
TRBJ2-1	NA	NA	TRBV7-2	TGTGCCAGCAGCTTAGTACCGAACTCCTACAATGAGCAGTTCTTC	CASSLVPNSYNEQFF
TRBJ1-2	NA	NA	TRBV11-2	TGTGCCAGCAGCCCCCGACGGAGCAGAGAGAACTATGGCTACACCTTC	CASSPRRSRENYGYTF
TRBJ1-1	NA	NA	TRBV6-5	TGTGCCAGCAGTTCGCTGGACAGCACTGAAGCTTTCTTT	CASSSLDSTEAFF
TRBJ1-5	NA	NA	TRBV11-2	TGTGCCAGCAGCTTAAATGATTGGGGGGGCAATCAGCCCCAGCATTTT	CASSLNDWGGNQPQHF
TRBJ2-7	TRBD2	NA	TRBV30	TGTGCCTGGGGGCGGCGGGGGACCTCCTACGAGCAGTACTTC	CAWGRRGTSYEQYF
TRBJ2-2	NA	NA	TRBV11-3	TGTGCCAGCAGCTTAATGGGGGAAACCGGGGAGCTGTTTTTT	CASSLMGETGELFF
TRBJ1-2	NA	NA	TRBV29-1	TGCAGCGTTGAAACCCGAGTCTGGCGGGGTAGGTATGGCTACACCTTC	CSVETRVWRGRYGYTF
TRBJ1-3	NA	NA	TRBV9	TGTGCCAGCAGCGTAACAGGAGACTCTGGAAACACCATATATTTT	CASSVTGDSGNTIYF
TRBJ2-1	NA	NA	TRBV11-2	TGTGCCAGCAGCTGGGGATCCCTACGAAATGAGCAGTTCTTC	CASSWGSLRNEQFF
TRBJ2-1	TRBD1	NA	TRBV2	TGTGCCAGCCTTAACCGGGACAGCTACTCTATCGGGCAGTTCTTC	CASLNRDSYSIGQFF
TRBJ1-1	TRBD1	medium-sized	TRBV7-2	TGTGCCAGCAGGAACCAGGGGGCGGCTTTCTTT	CASRNQGAAFF
TRBJ2-3	NA	NA	TRBV6-1	TGTGCCAGCAAGGGAGTAGTAACCGATACGCAGTATTTT	CASKGVVTDTQYF
TRBJ1-2	NA	NA	TRBV5-1	TGCGCCAGCAGCTTGGCCCCTATTGGAGGCTTTAACTATGGCTACACCTTC	CASSLAPIGGFNYGYTF
TRBJ2-4	TRBD1	once	TRBV19	TGTGCCAGTAGTAAGGTCTTGGGGACAGCCAGACTAGCCAAAAACATTCAGTACTTC	CASSKVLGTARLAKNIQYF
TRBJ2-3	TRBD1	NA	TRBV7-9	TGTGCCAGCAGCCGGGACAGGCCTAGCACAGATACGCAGTATTTT	CASSRDRPSTDTQYF
TRBJ2-5	NA	NA	TRBV5-1	TGCGCCAGCAGCTTGCTCTCAGGGAACCAAGAGACCCAGTACTTC	CASSLLSGNQETQYF
TRBJ2-2	TRBD1	once	TRBV18	TGTGCCAGCTCACCCTTCACAGGGGTAGGCACCGGGGAGCTGTTTTTT	CASSPFTGVGTGELFF
TRBJ2-2	TRBD2	NA	TRBV7-8	TGTGCCAGCAGCTCCCACCGGGGGGGGCTGTTTTTT	CASSSHRGGLFF
TRBJ1-2	NA	NA	TRBV28	TGTGCCAGCAGTTTAGGCATCTCTAACTATGGCTACACCTTC	CASSLGISNYGYTF
TRBJ2-1	TRBD2	NA	TRBV9	TGTGCCAGCAGCGCCCGACTAGCGGAGCCCAATGAGCAGTTCTTC	CASSARLAEPNEQFF
TRBJ2-7	NA	NA	TRBV7-2	TGTGCCAGCAGCTTAGTAGTCGGGGGGCTCGAGCAGTACTTC	CASSLVVGGLEQYF
TRBJ2-1	TRBD2	NA	TRBV11-3	TGTGCCAGCAGCTTAGCTTGGACTAGCAATGAGCAGTTCTTC	CASSLAWTSNEQFF
TRBJ2-3	NA	once	TRBV7-8	TGTGCCAGCAGCTTCAGACCCGGGCTGGATGATACGCAGTATTTT	CASSFRPGLDDTQYF
TRBJ2-7	NA	few	TRBV19	TGTGCCAGTTGTATCTACGAGCAGTACTTC	CASCIYEQYF